A single sample gave rise to the 2 T cell receptor beta chains below, sequenced in a study of blood T cell repertoires in COVID-19 (dated by TCRdb to the early 2020s). The protocol used for the library was the immunoSEQ multiplex PCR assay. TCRdb holds this immuneACCESS table with in-frame rearrangements only. Some clones are missing; in checked studies, unresolved V genes explain under half, and the rest has no known cause. The sample data list over 100,000 clones, and about 79% of these were observed just once. The ten biggest clones cover roughly 4.3% of the sample. Source material: peripheral blood. The receptors were sampled from a woman of 80 years or more with acute or convalescent COVID-19.

This rearrangement joins TRBV30 to TRBJ2-3; D is possibly TRBD2 (5 bases). CDR1 is GTSNPN and CDR2 is SVGIG in the germline V gene (reference sequence). The CDR3 loop spans 14 amino acids. V was trimmed by 0 bases and J by 1 base, leaving 8 bases between them. DNA for the CDR3: TGTGCCTGGAGTGTAGCCGGGGGCACAGATACGCAGTATTTT. Translating gives CAWSVAGGTDTQYF.

The V call is TRBV4-3, the J call TRBJ2-7, with D possibly matching TRBD2 (6 bases). The V and J ends lost 8 bases and 4 bases respectively, with 24 bases between them. This CDR3 is 16 amino acids long. The germline V gene encodes CDR1 LGHNA and CDR2 YSLEER. CDR3 sequence reads: CASYLGSGNLGYEQYF. The DNA of the CDR3 is TGCGCCAGCTATTTGGGTAGCGGTAACTTAGGTTACGAGCAGTACTTC.